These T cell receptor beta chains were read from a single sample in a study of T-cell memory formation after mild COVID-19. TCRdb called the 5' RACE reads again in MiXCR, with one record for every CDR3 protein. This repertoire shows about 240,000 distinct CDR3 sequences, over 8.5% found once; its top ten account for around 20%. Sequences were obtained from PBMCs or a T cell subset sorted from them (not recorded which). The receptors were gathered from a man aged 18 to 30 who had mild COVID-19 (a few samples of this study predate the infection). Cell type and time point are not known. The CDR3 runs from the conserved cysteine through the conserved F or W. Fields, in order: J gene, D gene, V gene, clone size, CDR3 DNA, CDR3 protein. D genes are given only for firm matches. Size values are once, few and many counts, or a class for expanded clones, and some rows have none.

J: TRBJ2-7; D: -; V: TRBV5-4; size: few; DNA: TGTGCCAGCAGCTGGGGATACTCCTACGAGCAGTACTTC; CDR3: CASSWGYSYEQYF
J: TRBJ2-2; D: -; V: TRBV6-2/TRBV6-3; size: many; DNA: TGTGCCAGCATGAGGGCAGCTTTACCGGGGACCGGGGAGCTGTTTTTT; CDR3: CASMRAALPGTGELFF
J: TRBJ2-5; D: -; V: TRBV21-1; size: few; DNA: TGTGCCAGCAGCAAGCCGCAGCAGCGGGGGGTGAAGACCCAGTACTTC; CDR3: CASSKPQQRGVKTQYF
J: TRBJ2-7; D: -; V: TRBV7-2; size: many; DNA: TGTGCCAGCAGTCTGGGTAATCGGCGCGAGCAGTACTTC; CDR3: CASSLGNRREQYF
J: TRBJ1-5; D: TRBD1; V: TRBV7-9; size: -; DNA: TGTGCCAGCAGCTTGGGACAGGGCACGCAGCCCCAGCATTTT; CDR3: CASSLGQGTQPQHF
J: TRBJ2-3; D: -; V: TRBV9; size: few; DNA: TGTGCCAGCAGCGTGGGTTTTAGGGTGGGGTCCACAGATACGCAGTATTTT; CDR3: CASSVGFRVGSTDTQYF
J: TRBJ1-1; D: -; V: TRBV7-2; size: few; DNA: TGTGCCAGCAGCTTTCATGGGAAACCTGAAGCTTTCTTT; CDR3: CASSFHGKPEAFF
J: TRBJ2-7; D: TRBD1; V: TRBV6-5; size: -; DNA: TGTGCCAGCAGTTTCTCCGGGACAGGGGGCTTCTACGAGCAGTACTTC; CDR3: CASSFSGTGGFYEQYF
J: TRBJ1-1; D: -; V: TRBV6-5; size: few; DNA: TGTGCCAGCACACCGAGGGGGGACACTGAAGCTTTCTTT; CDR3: CASTPRGDTEAFF
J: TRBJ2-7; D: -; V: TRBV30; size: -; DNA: TGTGCCTGGAGTGCTGCGGGATACGAGCAGTACTTC; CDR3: CAWSAAGYEQYF
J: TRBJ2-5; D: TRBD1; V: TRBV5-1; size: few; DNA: TGCGCCAGCAGCTTGGGGACAGGGGGCTTGGAGACCCAGTACTTC; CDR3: CASSLGTGGLETQYF
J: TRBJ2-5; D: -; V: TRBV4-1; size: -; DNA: TGCGCCAGCAGCCAAGGTGCGGGGTTGGAGACCCAGTACTTC; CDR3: CASSQGAGLETQYF
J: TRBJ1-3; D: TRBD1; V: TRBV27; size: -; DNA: TGTGCCAGCAGTCTTACCGGGACAGGGACCGGAAACACCATATATTTT; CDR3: CASSLTGTGTGNTIYF
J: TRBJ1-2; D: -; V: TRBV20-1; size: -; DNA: TGCAGTGCCCGAGAGGTGTATGGCTACACCTTC; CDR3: CSAREVYGYTF
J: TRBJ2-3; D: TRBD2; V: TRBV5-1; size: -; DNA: TGCGCCAGCAGCTACGTACTAGCGGGGCGGGGAGATACGCAGTATTTT; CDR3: CASSYVLAGRGDTQYF
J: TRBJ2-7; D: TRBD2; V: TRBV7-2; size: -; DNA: TGTGCCAGCAGCCGGGGGGGGCTGAACTACGAGCAGTACTTC; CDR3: CASSRGGLNYEQYF
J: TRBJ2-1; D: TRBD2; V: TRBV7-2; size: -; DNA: TGTGCCAGCAGTTTTTCCCCTAGCGGGGGAGAGTTCTTC; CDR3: CASSFSPSGGEFF
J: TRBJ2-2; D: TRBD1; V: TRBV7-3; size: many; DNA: TGTGCCAGCAGCTTAGAAAGGGACAGCACCGGGGAGCTGTTTTTT; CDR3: CASSLERDSTGELFF